This TCR beta chain is drawn from a study of T cell clonality in common variable immunodeficiency. The method was immunoSEQ multiplex PCR; TCRdb's version includes in-frame clones alone and lacks a portion of them. The sample has 30,000 to 40,000 clones, none seen only once. CDR3 length: 13 residues. CDR1 GTSNPN and CDR2 SVGIG come from the germline V gene (reference sequence). The study, taken as a whole, reports: Shared TCRbeta clones were fewer between CVID subjects than controls.

As for this clone: What it recognizes is unknown. The junction differs from germline at one of its ends, possibly a read error. The CDR3 end falls 3 residues outside the read, so it is completed with the germline J gene.

The chain combines TRBV30 with TRBJ2-3; D possibly corresponds to TRBD1 (6 bases). Sequencing was done on a sample of peripheral blood mononuclear cells. This sequence was found in a person aged 18 to 75 in good health. This CDR3 is CAWSGLGAETQYF. CDR3 bases read: TGTGCCTGGAGTGGACTGGGGGCAGAGACG.